A single sample gave rise to the 10 T cell receptor beta chains below, sequenced in a study. One entry per CDR3 protein results from TCRdb running MiXCR on the RT-PCR reads. The data hold about 680,000 distinct CDR3 sequences, with more than 13% observed a single time. The sequenced sample consisted of memory CD4+ T cells from blood. The receptors originated from a female donor in good health, serving as a healthy control.

The chain uses TRBV20-1 and TRBJ1-3; 9 nucleotides match TRBD1. Trimming took 4 bases from V and 6 from J; bases not matched to a gene: 4. This CDR3 is built from 13 residues. Germline V lookup: CDR1 DFQATT, CDR2 SNEGSKA (reference sequence). In nucleotides, the CDR3 is TGCAGTGCTATCACAGGGGGCCAAAACACCATATATTTT. It yields the protein CSAITGGQNTIYF.

The genes are TRBV7-3 and TRBJ2-1; 12 nucleotides agree with TRBD2. Germline V CDR1 and CDR2: SGHTA, FQGTGA. CDR3 length: 15 amino acids. J gave up 10 bases and V 5 bases, and 9 bases lay outside the gene matches. CDR3 DNA: TGTGCCAGCAGCCTCCTAGCGGGGGGGTCGAGCGAGCAGTTCTTC. This codes for CASSLLAGGSSEQFF.

This clonotype was detected many times. The chain carries TRBV27 and TRBJ2-2; D is uncertain. Germline V CDR1 and CDR2: MNHEY, SMNVEV (reference sequence). The CDR3 runs 12 residues. Trimming cost V 4 bases and J 8 bases, with 8 bases left between them. Here the CDR3 reads CASSYGSGELFF. CDR3 coding DNA: TGTGCCAGCAGTTATGGGTCAGGGGAGCTGTTTTTT.

This clonotype was detected a few times. CDR3 amino acids: CASSLELDNEQFF. CDR3 sequence (DNA): TGCGCCAGCAGCTTGGAACTAGATAATGAGCAGTTCTTC. The chain has TRBV5-1 and TRBJ2-1; TRBD2 might be the D (5 bases). Trimming shortened V by 0 bases and J by 7 bases, and 8 bases separated the two germline ends. Germline V gives CDR1 SGHRS, CDR2 YFSETQ. This CDR3 contains 13 residues.

This clonotype has just a few counts. This chain joins TRBV10-3 and TRBJ2-1, with D possibly being TRBD1 or TRBD2 (6 bases each). The CDR3 totals 15 residues. With 1 base removed from V and 9 bases from J, the gap between germline ends came to 16 bases. Per germline, CDR1 ENHRY and CDR2 SYGVKD. The CDR3 spells CAISEFSGGGAEQFF. The CDR3 region has the DNA TGTGCCATCAGTGAGTTTTCTGGGGGCGGGGCTGAGCAGTTCTTC.

The chain employs TRBV7-8 and TRBJ1-1; D remains unclear. From germline, CDR1 is SGHVS and CDR2 FQNEAQ. Trimming took 1 base from V and 4 from J, leaving 7 bases between them. The CDR3 length is 13 residues. The CDR3 bases are TGTGCCAGCAGCTTAGTTCAAGTCACTGAAGCTTTCTTT. This gives the protein CASSLVQVTEAFF.

The chain employs TRBV12-3 or TRBV12-4 and TRBJ1-2; D is uncertain. Trimming removed 2 bases at V and 8 bases at J, with 9 bases between. The CDR3 is 12 amino acids. The chain's CDR3 is CASSLSGGGYTF. The CDR3 nucleotides read TGTGCCAGCAGTTTATCGGGAGGGGGCTACACCTTC.

The chain links TRBV7-3 to TRBJ2-1, with 7 bases fitting TRBD1. CDR1 is SGHTA and CDR2 is FQGTGA in the germline V gene. The J segment lost 2 bases and the V segment lost 4 bases, leaving 5 bases of the junction unmatched. This CDR3 has 15 residues. CDR3 sequence (DNA): TGTGCCAGCAGCTCAGACAGGGTTCCCTACAATGAGCAGTTCTTC. Its protein product is CASSSDRVPYNEQFF. Supplemented by reference TRBV7-3 and TRBJ2-1, the full variable domain reads GAGVSQTPSNKVTEKGKYVELRCDPISGHTALYWYRQSLGQGPEFLIYFQGTGAADDSGLPNDRFFAVRPEGSVSTLKIQRTERGDSAVYLCASSSDRVPYNEQFFGPGTRLTVL.

The chain links TRBV12-3 or TRBV12-4 to TRBJ1-6, with D hard to call. The V gene lost 6 bases and the J gene lost 9 bases, with 9 bases spanning the gap. CDR3 length equals 12 residues. CDR3 bases: TGTGCCAGCAGAGTCCCGGGTTCACCCCTCCACTTT. Translating it yields CASRVPGSPLHF.

This clonotype has ten or more counts. The V and J genes are TRBV20-1 and TRBJ1-6; D remains unclear. Germline CDR1 DFQATT, CDR2 SNEGSKA (reference sequence). The V and J ends lost 5 bases and 5 bases respectively, with 16 bases between them. The CDR3 sequence is 15 residues long. As DNA, the CDR3 is TGCAGTGCTGACCCTAGGAGGCTTGATAATTCACCCCTCCACTTT. Protein sequence: CSADPRRLDNSPLHF.